This TCR beta chain appears in the sequencing data of a study of blood T cell repertoires in COVID-19. Across the study: There were acute and convalescent COVID-19 samples, and they came from the United States, Italy and Spain. Sources were T cells, B-cell-depleted T cells, or PBMCs; the material itself was cDNA or gDNA.

In the original workflow: Amplified reference gene primers provided the basis for estimating nucleated cell counts. TCRdb's copy holds only in-frame clones and misses some; the assay was immunoSEQ multiplex PCR. Clonal size and the V and J genes are those of that table, whereas D and trimming came from the DNA. The data contain about 92,000 clones, approximately 70% of them singletons. Per germline, CDR1 SGHRS and CDR2 YFSETQ. The junction had 2 bases not matched to a gene; V was cut back by 0 bases and J by 4 bases. The CDR3 is 15 residues long. The source of this sequence is a woman in her sixties in a cohort sampled during active or convalescent COVID-19. This chain joins TRBV5-1 and TRBJ2-1; TRBD2 matches at 9 bases. The sequencing sample was made of peripheral blood. The CDR3 reads CASSLVAGAYNEQFF. The CDR3 bases are TGCGCCAGCAGCTTGGTAGCGGGGGCTTACAATGAGCAGTTCTTC.